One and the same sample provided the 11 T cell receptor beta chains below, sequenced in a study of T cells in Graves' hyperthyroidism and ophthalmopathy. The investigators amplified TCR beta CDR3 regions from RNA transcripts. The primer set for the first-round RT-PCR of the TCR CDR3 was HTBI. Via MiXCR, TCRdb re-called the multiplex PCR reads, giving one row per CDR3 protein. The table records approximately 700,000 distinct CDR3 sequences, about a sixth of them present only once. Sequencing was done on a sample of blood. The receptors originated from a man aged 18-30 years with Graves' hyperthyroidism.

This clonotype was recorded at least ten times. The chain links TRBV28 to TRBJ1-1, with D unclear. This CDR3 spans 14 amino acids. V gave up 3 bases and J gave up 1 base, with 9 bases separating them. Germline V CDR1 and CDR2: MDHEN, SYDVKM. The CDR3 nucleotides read TGTGCCAGCAGTTTCCCCTCCACGAACACTGAAGCTTTCTTT. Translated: CASSFPSTNTEAFF.

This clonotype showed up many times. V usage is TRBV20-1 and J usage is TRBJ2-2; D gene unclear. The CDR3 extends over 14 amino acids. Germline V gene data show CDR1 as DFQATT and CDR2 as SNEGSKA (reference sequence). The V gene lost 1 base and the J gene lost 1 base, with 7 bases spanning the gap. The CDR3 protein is CSARVIENTGELFF. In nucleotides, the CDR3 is TGCAGTGCTAGAGTAATAGAGAACACCGGGGAGCTGTTTTTT.

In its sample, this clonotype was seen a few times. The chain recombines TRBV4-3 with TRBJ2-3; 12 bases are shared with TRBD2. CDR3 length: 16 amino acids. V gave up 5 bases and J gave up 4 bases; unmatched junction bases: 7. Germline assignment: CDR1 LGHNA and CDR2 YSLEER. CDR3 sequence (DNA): TGCGCCAGCAGCTCTCGGACTAGCGGGATTTCAGATACGCAGTATTTT. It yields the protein CASSSRTSGISDTQYF.

The CDR3, as DNA: TGTGCCAGCAGTGACGCGACTAGCGGCTACGAGCAGTACTTC. Translated: CASSDATSGYEQYF. The chain links TRBV2 to TRBJ2-7, with 9 nucleotides matching TRBD2. The V and J ends lost 3 bases and 3 bases, in that order; junction bases with no gene match: 3. From germline, CDR1 is SNHLY and CDR2 FYNNEI. The CDR3 has 14 residues.

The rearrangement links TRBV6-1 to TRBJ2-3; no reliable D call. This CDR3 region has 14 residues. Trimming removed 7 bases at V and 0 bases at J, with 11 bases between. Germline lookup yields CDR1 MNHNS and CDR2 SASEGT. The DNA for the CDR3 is TGTGCCAGCATAAGAAGGAGTAGCACAGATACGCAGTATTTT. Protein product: CASIRRSSTDTQYF.

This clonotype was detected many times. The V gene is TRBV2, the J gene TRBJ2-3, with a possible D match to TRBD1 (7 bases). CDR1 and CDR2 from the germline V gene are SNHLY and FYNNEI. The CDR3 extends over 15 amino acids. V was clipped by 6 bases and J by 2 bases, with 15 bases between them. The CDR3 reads CASRGGTALTDTQYF. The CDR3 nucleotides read TGTGCCAGCAGGGGCGGGACAGCCCTCACAGATACGCAGTATTTT.

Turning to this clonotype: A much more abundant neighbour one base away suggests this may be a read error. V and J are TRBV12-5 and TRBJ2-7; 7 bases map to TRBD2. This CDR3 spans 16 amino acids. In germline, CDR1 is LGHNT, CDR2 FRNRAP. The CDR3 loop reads CASGLSVAGVSCEQYF. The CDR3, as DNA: TGTGCTAGTGGTTTGTCCGTGGCGGGAGTATCCTGCGAGCAGTACTTC.

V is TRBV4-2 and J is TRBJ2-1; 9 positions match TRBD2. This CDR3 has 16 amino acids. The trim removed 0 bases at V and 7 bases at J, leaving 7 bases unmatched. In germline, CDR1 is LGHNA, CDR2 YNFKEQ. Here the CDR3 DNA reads TGTGCCAGCAGCCAAGATAGAGGTAGCGGGGGAAATGAGCAGTTCTTC. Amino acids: CASSQDRGSGGNEQFF.

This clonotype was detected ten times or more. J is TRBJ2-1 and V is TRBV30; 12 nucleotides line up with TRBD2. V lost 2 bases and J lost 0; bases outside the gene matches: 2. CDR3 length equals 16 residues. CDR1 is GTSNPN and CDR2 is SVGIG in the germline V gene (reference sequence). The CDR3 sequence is CAWSSSGRASYNEQFF. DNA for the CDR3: TGTGCCTGGAGTTCTAGCGGGAGGGCCTCCTACAATGAGCAGTTCTTC.

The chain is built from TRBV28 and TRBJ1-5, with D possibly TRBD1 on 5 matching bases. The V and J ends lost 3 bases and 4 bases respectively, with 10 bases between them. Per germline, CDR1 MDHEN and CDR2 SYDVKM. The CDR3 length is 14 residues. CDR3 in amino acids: CASSFISGNQPQHF. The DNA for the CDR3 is TGTGCCAGCAGTTTTATTTCAGGGAATCAGCCCCAGCATTTT.

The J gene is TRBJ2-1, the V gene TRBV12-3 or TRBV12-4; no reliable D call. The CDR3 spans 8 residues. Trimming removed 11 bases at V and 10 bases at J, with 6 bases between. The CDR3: CALREQFF. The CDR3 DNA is TGTGCCCTGCGCGAGCAGTTCTTC.